The entry below describes one T cell receptor (beta chain). The CDR3 is 11 amino acids. With 3 bases removed from V and 4 bases from J, the gap between germline ends came to 7 bases. The germline V gene encodes CDR1 GTSNPN and CDR2 SVGIG (reference sequence). As for time point: peak reinfection, 3 to 8 weeks after reinfection detection. TCR sequencing was done directly ex vivo on sorted cells, without expansion in vitro. These data originate in a study of memory CD8 T cells in hepatitis C reinfection. The table came from immunoSEQ multiplex PCR; TCRdb's copy has only in-frame clones and leaves some out. The data hold 2,500 or so clones, with about 90% observed a single time.

The origin of this receptor is a middle-aged man with hepatitis C virus infection. Sequencing used naive CD8+ T cells sorted from blood. The chain carries TRBV30 and TRBJ2-7; D ambiguous. The chain's CDR3 is CAWRTGYEQYF. Here the CDR3 DNA reads TGTGCCTGGAGAACCGGGTACGAGCAGTACTTC.